A selection of T cell receptor beta chains follows, all from one sample in a study of cytomegalovirus exposure and HLA in healthy donors. Some clones are missing from TCRdb's copy, which holds only in-frame ones; the method was immunoSEQ multiplex PCR. The sample has around 200,000 clones, nearly 80% seen once. Sequences were obtained from PBMCs. These receptors all stem from a man in his late teens or twenties in good health and CMV-seronegative. CDR3s include the opening cysteine and the closing phenylalanine or tryptophan. The D gene is left open where the match is weak. The size entry is marked missing in some rows and otherwise reads once, few, many or a size class.

v_gene,d_gene,len,abundance,j_gene,CDR3aa,CDR3nt
TRBV27,TRBD2,15,-,TRBJ2-1,CASSSLGLAGEMEFF,TGTGCCAGCAGTTCCTTAGGACTAGCGGGAGAAATGGAGTTCTTC
TRBV4-3,-,16,-,TRBJ1-1,CASSFRWGGPNTEAFF,TGCGCCAGCAGCTTCCGTTGGGGAGGTCCGAACACTGAAGCTTTCTTT
TRBV4-3,-,15,-,TRBJ1-1,CASSQDEGRDTEAFF,TGCGCCAGCAGCCAAGACGAAGGCAGGGACACTGAAGCTTTCTTT
TRBV4-3,TRBD1,17,-,TRBJ1-6,CASSQAWGQGDNSPLHF,TGCGCCAGCAGCCAAGCCTGGGGACAGGGAGATAATTCACCCCTCCACTTT
TRBV30,-,14,-,TRBJ2-7,CAWVTAEGAYEQYF,TGTGCCTGGGTAACGGCGGAGGGGGCGTACGAGCAGTACTTC
TRBV7-9,TRBD1,17,-,TRBJ2-1,CASSLGTGLASYNEQFF,TGTGCCAGCAGCTTAGGGACAGGGTTAGCATCCTACAATGAGCAGTTCTTC
TRBV27,TRBD2,15,-,TRBJ2-3,CASSFTSGAGDTQYF,TGTGCCAGCAGTTTCACTAGCGGGGCAGGAGATACGCAGTATTTT
TRBV7-2,-,16,-,TRBJ2-2,CASSPFGGQSTGELFF,TGTGCCAGCAGCCCCTTCGGGGGACAGAGCACCGGGGAGCTGTTTTTT
TRBV19,TRBD1,14,-,TRBJ2-7,CASSNGDRGYEQYF,TGTGCCAGTAGTAACGGGGACAGGGGCTACGAGCAGTACTTC
TRBV5-4,-,13,-,TRBJ1-3,CASSLFSGNTIYF,TGTGCCAGCAGCCTTTTTTCTGGAAACACCATATATTTT
TRBV4-3,-,13,-,TRBJ2-5,CASSQGPGGTQYF,TGCGCCAGCAGCCAAGGGCCTGGTGGGACCCAGTACTTC
TRBV29-1,TRBD1,12,-,TRBJ2-7,CSVGHRGNEQYF,TGCAGCGTTGGTCACAGGGGCAACGAGCAGTACTTC
TRBV2,TRBD1,18,once,TRBJ1-1,CASNLPVDRGVNTVEAFF,TGTGCCAGCAACCTACCCGTGGACAGGGGGGTGAACACCGTTGAAGCTTTCTTT
TRBV5-4,-,14,once,TRBJ1-1,CASSLPEQNTEAFF,TGTGCCAGCAGCTTGCCTGAACAGAACACTGAAGCTTTCTTT
TRBV6-5,TRBD1,15,-,TRBJ1-1,CASSYGTGVDTEAFF,TGTGCCAGCAGTTACGGGACAGGGGTTGACACTGAAGCTTTCTTT